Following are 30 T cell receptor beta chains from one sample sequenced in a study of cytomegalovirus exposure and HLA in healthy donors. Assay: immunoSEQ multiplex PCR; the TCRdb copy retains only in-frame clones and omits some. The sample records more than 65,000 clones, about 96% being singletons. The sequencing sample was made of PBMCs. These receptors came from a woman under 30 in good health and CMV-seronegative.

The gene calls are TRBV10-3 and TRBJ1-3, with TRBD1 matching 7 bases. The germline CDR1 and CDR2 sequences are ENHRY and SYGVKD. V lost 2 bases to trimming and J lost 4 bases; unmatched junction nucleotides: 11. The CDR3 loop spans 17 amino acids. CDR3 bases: TGTGCCATCAGTGAGCCCCTCGCGGGACAGAGCGGAAACACCATATATTTT. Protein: CAISEPLAGQSGNTIYF.

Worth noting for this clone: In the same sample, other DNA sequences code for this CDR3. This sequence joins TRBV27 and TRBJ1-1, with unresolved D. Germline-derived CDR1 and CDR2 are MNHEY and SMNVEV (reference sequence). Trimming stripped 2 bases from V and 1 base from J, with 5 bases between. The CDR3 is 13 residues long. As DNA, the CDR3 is TGTGCCAGCAGTTTACGGGAGAACACTGAAGCTTTCTTT. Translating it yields CASSLRENTEAFF.

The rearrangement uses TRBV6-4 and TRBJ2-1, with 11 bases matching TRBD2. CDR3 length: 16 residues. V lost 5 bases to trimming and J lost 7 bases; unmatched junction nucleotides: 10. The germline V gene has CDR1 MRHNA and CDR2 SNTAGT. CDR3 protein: CASSPATSGSLNEQFF. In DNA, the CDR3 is TGTGCCAGCAGTCCTGCTACTAGCGGGAGTCTGAATGAGCAGTTCTTC.

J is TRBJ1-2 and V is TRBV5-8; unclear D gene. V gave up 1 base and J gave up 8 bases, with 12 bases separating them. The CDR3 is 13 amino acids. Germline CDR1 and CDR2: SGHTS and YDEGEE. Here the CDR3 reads CASSLRAAGGYTF. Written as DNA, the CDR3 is TGTGCCAGCAGCTTGAGAGCGGCGGGCGGCTACACCTTC.

In DNA, the CDR3 is TGTGCCAGCAGCGTAGGTAGCGGTAAAGAGACCCAGTACTTC. As protein: CASSVGSGKETQYF. The J gene is TRBJ2-5, the V gene TRBV9; a possible D gene is TRBD2 (6 bases). Germline V CDR1 and CDR2: SGDLS, YYNGEE. V dropped 0 bases and J dropped 3 bases, with 9 bases sitting between them. This CDR3 region has 14 residues.

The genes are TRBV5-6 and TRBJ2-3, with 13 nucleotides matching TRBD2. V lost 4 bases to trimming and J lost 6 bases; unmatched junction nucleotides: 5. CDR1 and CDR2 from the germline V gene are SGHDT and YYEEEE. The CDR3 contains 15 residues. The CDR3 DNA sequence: TGTGCCAGCAGCCCCGGACTAGCGGGAGCTGATACGCAGTATTTT. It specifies CASSPGLAGADTQYF.

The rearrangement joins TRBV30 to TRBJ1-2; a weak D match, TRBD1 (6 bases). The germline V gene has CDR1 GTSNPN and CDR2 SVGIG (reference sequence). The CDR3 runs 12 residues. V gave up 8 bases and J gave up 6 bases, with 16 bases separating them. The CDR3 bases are TGTGCCAGCTCTACAGGGACCCATGGCTACACCTTC. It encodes CASSTGTHGYTF.

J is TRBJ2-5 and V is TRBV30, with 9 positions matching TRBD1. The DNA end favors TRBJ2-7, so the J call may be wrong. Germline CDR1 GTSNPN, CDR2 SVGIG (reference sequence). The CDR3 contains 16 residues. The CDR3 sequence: CAWDTLTDRGPYEQYF. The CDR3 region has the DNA TGTGCCTGGGACACACTGACGGACAGGGGACCCTACGAGCAGTACTTC.

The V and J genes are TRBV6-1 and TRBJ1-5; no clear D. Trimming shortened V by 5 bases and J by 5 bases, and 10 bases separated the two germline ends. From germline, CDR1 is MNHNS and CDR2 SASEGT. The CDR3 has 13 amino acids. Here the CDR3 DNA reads TGTGCCAGCAGTTATAGCCGGGATCAGCCCCAGCATTTT. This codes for CASSYSRDQPQHF.

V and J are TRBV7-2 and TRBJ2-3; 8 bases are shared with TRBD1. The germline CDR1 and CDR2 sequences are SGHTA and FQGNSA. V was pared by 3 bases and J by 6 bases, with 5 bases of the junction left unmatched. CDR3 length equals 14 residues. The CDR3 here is CASSFTGGTDTQYF. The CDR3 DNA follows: TGTGCCAGCAGCTTCACAGGGGGAACGGATACGCAGTATTTT. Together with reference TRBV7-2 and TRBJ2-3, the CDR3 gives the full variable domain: GAGVSQSPSNKVTEKGKDVELRCDPISGHTALYWYRQSLGQGLEFLIYFQGNSAPDKSGLPSDRFSAERTGGSVSTLTIQRTQQEDSAVYLCASSFTGGTDTQYFGPGTRLTVL.

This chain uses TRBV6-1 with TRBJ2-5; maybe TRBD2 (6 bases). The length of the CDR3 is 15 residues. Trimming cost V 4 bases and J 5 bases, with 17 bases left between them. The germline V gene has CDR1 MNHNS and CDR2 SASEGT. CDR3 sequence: CASSGGVGGYETQYF. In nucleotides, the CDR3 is TGTGCCAGCAGTGGGGGGGTGGGAGGTTACGAGACCCAGTACTTC.

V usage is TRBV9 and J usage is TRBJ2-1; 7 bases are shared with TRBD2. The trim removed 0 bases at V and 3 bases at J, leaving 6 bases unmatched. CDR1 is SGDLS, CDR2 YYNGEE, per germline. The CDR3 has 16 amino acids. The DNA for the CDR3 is TGTGCCAGCAGCGTAGGGGGGGGAGGCCACTACAATGAGCAGTTCTTC. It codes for CASSVGGGGHYNEQFF. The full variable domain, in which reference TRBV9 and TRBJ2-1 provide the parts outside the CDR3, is DSGVTQTPKHLITATGQRVTLRCSPRSGDLSVYWYQQSLDQGLQFLIQYYNGEERAKGNILERFSAQQFPDLHSELNLSSLELGDSALYFCASSVGGGGHYNEQFFGPGTRLTVL.

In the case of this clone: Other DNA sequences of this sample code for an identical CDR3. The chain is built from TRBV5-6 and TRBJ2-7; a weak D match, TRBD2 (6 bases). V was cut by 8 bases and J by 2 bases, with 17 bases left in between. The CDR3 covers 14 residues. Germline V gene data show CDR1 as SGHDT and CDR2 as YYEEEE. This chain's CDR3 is CASSDSGLTYEQYF. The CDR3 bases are TGTGCCAGTAGCGACTCGGGACTTACCTACGAGCAGTACTTC.

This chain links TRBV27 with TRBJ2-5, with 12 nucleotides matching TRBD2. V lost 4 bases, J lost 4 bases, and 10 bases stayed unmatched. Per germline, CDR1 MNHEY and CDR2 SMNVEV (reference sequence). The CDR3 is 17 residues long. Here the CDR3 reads CASSSLAGGVSAETQYF. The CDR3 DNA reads TGTGCCAGCAGTTCCCTAGCGGGAGGGGTGTCGGCAGAGACCCAGTACTTC.

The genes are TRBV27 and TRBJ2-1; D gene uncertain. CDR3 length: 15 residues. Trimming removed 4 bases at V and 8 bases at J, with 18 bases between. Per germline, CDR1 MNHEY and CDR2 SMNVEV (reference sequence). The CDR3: CASSSRLGERDEQFF. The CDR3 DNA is TGTGCCAGCAGTTCGCGCCTCGGCGAGCGCGATGAGCAGTTCTTC.

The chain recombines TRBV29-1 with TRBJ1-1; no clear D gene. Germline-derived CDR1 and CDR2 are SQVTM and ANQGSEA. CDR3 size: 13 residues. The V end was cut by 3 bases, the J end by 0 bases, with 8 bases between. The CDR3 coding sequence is TGCAGCGTTGAGGTAGACATGAACACTGAAGCTTTCTTT. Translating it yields CSVEVDMNTEAFF.

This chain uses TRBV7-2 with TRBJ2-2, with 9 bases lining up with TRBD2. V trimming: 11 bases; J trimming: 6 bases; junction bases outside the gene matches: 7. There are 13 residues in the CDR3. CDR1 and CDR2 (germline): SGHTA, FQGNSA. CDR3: CAGSGSGAGELFF. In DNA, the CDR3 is TGTGCCGGTAGCGGGAGTGGAGCCGGGGAGCTGTTTTTT.

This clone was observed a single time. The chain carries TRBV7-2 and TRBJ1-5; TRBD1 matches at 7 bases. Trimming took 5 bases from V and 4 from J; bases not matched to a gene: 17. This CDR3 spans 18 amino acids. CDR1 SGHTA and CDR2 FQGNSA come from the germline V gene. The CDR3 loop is CASSPRGQRQGQNQPQHF. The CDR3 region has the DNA TGTGCCAGCAGCCCTAGGGGTCAAAGACAGGGCCAAAATCAGCCCCAGCATTTT. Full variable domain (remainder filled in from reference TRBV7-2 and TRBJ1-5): GAGVSQSPSNKVTEKGKDVELRCDPISGHTALYWYRQSLGQGLEFLIYFQGNSAPDKSGLPSDRFSAERTGGSVSTLTIQRTQQEDSAVYLCASSPRGQRQGQNQPQHFGDGTRLSIL.

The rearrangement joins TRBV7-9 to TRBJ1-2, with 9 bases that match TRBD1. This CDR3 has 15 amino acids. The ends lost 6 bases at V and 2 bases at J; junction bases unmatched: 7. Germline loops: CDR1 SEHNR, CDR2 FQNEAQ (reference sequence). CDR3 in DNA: TGTGCCAGCAGTACGGGACAGGGAGTGAACTATGGCTACACCTTC. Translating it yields CASSTGQGVNYGYTF.

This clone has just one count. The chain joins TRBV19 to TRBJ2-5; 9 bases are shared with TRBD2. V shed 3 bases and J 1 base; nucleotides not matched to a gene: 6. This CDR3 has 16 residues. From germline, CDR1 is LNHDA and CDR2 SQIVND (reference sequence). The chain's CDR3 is CASSIWASGTQETQYF. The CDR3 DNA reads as TGTGCCAGTAGTATTTGGGCTAGCGGGACCCAAGAGACCCAGTACTTC.

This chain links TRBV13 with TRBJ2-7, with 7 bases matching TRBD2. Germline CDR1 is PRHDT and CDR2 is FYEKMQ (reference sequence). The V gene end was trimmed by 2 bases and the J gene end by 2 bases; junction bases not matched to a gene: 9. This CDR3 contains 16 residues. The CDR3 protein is CASSLQFWGRAYEQYF. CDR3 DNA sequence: TGTGCCAGCAGCTTACAGTTTTGGGGGAGGGCCTACGAGCAGTACTTC.

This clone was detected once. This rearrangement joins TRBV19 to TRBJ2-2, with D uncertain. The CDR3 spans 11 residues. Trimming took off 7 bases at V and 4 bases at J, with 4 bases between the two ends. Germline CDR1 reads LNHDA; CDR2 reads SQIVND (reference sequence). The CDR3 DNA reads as TGTGCCAGTACTTCCACCGGGGAGCTGTTTTTT. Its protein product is CASTSTGELFF.

The CDR3 here is CASGLAGVTDTQYF. Here the CDR3 DNA reads TGTGCCAGTGGACTAGCGGGAGTGACAGATACGCAGTATTTT. The V gene is TRBV7-8, the J gene TRBJ2-3, with 13 bases aligning to TRBD2. Trimming cost V 9 bases and J 3 bases; bases outside gene matches: 3. CDR1 is SGHVS, CDR2 FQNEAQ, per germline. CDR3 length equals 14 residues.

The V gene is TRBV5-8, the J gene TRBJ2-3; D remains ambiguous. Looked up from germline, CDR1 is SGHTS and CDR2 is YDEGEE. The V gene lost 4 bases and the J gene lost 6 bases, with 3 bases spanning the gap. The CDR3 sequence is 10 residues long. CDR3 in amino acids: CASSEDTQYF. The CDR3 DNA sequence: TGTGCCAGCAGCGAGGATACGCAGTATTTT.

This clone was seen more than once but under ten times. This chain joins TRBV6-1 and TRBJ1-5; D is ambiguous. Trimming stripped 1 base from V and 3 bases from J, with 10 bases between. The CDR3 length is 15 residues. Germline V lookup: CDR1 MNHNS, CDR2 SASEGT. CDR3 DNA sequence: TGTGCCAGCAGTGAAGAGGAGGGAAACAATCAGCCCCAGCATTTT. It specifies CASSEEEGNNQPQHF.

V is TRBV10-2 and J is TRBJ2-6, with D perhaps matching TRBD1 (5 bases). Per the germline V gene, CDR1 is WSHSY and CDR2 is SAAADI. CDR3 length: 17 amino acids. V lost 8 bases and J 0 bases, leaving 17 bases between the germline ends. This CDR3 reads CASRLQGPHSGANVLTF. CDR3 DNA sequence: TGCGCCAGCCGGTTGCAGGGCCCCCACTCTGGGGCCAACGTCCTGACTTTC.

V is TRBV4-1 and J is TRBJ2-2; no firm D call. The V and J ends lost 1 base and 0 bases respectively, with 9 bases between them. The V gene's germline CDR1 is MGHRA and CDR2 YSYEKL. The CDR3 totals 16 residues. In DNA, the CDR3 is TGCGCCAGCAGCCAAGCCCGCAGCGCGAACACCGGGGAGCTGTTTTTT. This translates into CASSQARSANTGELFF.

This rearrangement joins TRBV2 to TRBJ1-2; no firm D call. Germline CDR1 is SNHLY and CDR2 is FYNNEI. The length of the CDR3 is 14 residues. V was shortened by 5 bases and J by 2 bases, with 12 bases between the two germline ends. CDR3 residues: CASSSWNRNYGYTF. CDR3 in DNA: TGTGCCAGCAGTAGCTGGAACAGAAACTATGGCTACACCTTC.

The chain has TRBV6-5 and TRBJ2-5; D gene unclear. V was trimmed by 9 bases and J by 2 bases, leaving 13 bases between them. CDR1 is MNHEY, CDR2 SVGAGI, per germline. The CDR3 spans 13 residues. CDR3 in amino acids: CASGLPAQETQYF. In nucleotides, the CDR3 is TGTGCCAGTGGGCTCCCGGCTCAAGAGACCCAGTACTTC.

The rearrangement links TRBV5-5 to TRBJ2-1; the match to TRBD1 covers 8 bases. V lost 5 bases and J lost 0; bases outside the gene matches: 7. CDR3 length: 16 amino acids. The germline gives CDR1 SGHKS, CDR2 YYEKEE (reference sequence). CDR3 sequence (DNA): TGTGCCAGCAGTCAGGGGGCCGAAAGCTCCTACAATGAGCAGTTCTTC. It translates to CASSQGAESSYNEQFF.